This T cell receptor (beta chain) was recorded in a study of shared clonotypes between healthy human individuals. Sequenced by immunoSEQ multiplex PCR; TCRdb stores in-frame clones only, minus some. The sample includes about 110,000 clones, approximately 70% of them seen just once. Adult Caucasians living in Nashville, Tennessee made up all of the donors. General study points: Across subsets, estimated richness was generally greater for naive than for memory populations.

Points on this clone: Its antigen is not identified.

The CDR3 is 14 amino acids. From germline, CDR1 is MDHEN and CDR2 SYDVKM. Trimming took 6 bases from V and 5 from J; bases not matched to a gene: 5. The source material was memory CD8+ T cells sorted from blood. The subset was: CD45RO+ cells pooled with CCR7-negative TemRA cells. The chain uses TRBV28 and TRBJ2-5, with 11 bases that match TRBD2. This TCR was sampled from a woman in her thirties in good health. The DNA of the CDR3 is TGTGCCAGCAGCGACTCTAGCGGGAGGGAGACCCAGTACTTC. Residues: CASSDSSGRETQYF.